A single sample gave rise to the 17 T cell receptor beta chains below, sequenced in a study of CD8+ T cells in alopecia areata. cDNA prepared by RNA extraction and subsequent reverse transcription served as the template for sequencing. Using immunoSEQ multiplex PCR, the repertoire was profiled, and TCRdb retains in-frame clones only, with some absent. The sample carries roughly 250,000 clones, 67% recorded once. Sequenced here: CD4+ T cells sorted from blood, sampled at week 0. Source of these receptors: a human donor with alopecia areata.

The V call is TRBV9, the J call TRBJ2-2; TRBD2 is a possible D gene (6 bases). The ends were cut back, 4 bases at V and 3 bases at J, with 10 bases in the middle. Germline V CDR1 and CDR2: SGDLS, YYNGEE. CDR3 length equals 14 residues. CDR3 sequence (DNA): TGTGCCAGCAGCATACGCGGGGACACCGGGGAGCTGTTTTTT. Residues: CASSIRGDTGELFF.

For the CDR3, the DNA is TGTGCCAGTGCCGCAGAGGGGGGCAATCAGCCCCAGCATTTT. Amino acid sequence: CASAAEGGNQPQHF. V is TRBV19 and J is TRBJ1-5, with a possible D match to TRBD1 (6 bases). V lost 8 bases and J 2 bases, leaving 13 bases between the germline ends. The germline V gene encodes CDR1 LNHDA and CDR2 SQIVND (reference sequence). The CDR3 length is 14 residues.

Here the CDR3 DNA reads TGCAGCGTCATAGGGAGGGAAGGAAGCACAGATACGCAGTATTTT. Protein sequence: CSVIGREGSTDTQYF. The chain couples TRBV29-1 to TRBJ2-3; TRBD2 matches 7 bases. Germline loops: CDR1 SQVTM, CDR2 ANQGSEA. V was pared by 6 bases and J by 0 bases, with 9 bases of the junction left unmatched. There are 15 residues in the CDR3.

V and J are TRBV5-1 and TRBJ1-3, with D uncertain. This CDR3 region has 14 residues. The V end lost 4 bases, the J end lost 3 bases, and 11 bases lay between the germline ends. CDR1 and CDR2 (germline): SGHRS, YFSETQ. Here the CDR3 DNA reads TGCGCCAGCAGCGGAGGGAATCTTGGAAACACCATATATTTT. Translating it yields CASSGGNLGNTIYF.

This clone came up a few times. V gene TRBV11-1 combines with J gene TRBJ2-1; D is perhaps TRBD2 (5 bases). Trimming took off 0 bases at V and 7 bases at J, with 16 bases between the two ends. This CDR3 has 16 amino acids. From germline, CDR1 is SGHAT and CDR2 FQDESV (reference sequence). CDR3: CASSLAIGRARNEQFF. The DNA for the CDR3 is TGTGCCAGCAGCTTAGCGATTGGGCGGGCTAGGAATGAGCAGTTCTTC.

V and J are TRBV6-5 and TRBJ1-2; possibly TRBD1 for D (5 bases). The CDR3 consists of 16 residues. Germline CDR1 and CDR2: MNHEY and SVGAGI. V lost 0 bases and J lost 0, with 11 bases in between. The chain's CDR3 is CASSYSPGLANYGYTF. The CDR3 DNA follows: TGTGCCAGCAGTTACTCTCCAGGGCTTGCTAACTATGGCTACACCTTC.

The chain joins TRBV29-1 to TRBJ1-1; unclear D gene. The germline V and J ends were trimmed by 4 bases and 0 bases, with 9 bases remaining between them. Germline loops: CDR1 SQVTM, CDR2 ANQGSEA. The CDR3 extends over 13 amino acids. The DNA for the CDR3 is TGCAGCGTTGTAGGGCTAATGAACACTGAAGCTTTCTTT. It codes for CSVVGLMNTEAFF.

The chain joins TRBV29-1 to TRBJ1-2; D perhaps matches TRBD1 (6 bases). The germline V and J ends were trimmed by 7 bases and 5 bases, with 20 bases remaining between them. This CDR3 has 14 residues. Germline-derived CDR1 and CDR2 are SQVTM and ANQGSEA. CDR3 DNA: TGCAGCGGAACCACAGGGACTCGGGGGTATGGCTACACCTTC. Its translation: CSGTTGTRGYGYTF.

This clone was seen just once. This chain links TRBV15 with TRBJ1-4; unclear D gene. This CDR3 has 13 residues. The germline CDR1 and CDR2 sequences are LNHNV and YYDKDF (reference sequence). The V and J ends lost 0 bases and 7 bases respectively, with 6 bases between them. CDR3 coding DNA: TGTGCCACCAGCAGAGATCTCAGTGAAAAACTGTTTTTT. Translating gives CATSRDLSEKLFF.

The gene calls are TRBV19 and TRBJ2-6; D is unresolved. Germline-derived CDR1 and CDR2 are LNHDA and SQIVND (reference sequence). This CDR3 comprises 15 residues. V was pared by 1 base and J by 3 bases, with 7 bases between. CDR3 region: CASSIAGFGANVLTF. In nucleotides, the CDR3 is TGTGCCAGTAGTATAGCCGGGTTTGGGGCCAACGTCCTGACTTTC.

This clone showed up just a few times. This rearrangement joins TRBV29-1 to TRBJ2-3; 14 positions agree with TRBD2. The germline gives CDR1 SQVTM, CDR2 ANQGSEA. The CDR3 extends over 14 amino acids. After removal of 8 bases from V and 6 bases from J, the junction contained 7 bases not matched to a gene. This CDR3 reads CSSTSGGAADTQYF. CDR3 nucleotides: TGCAGCTCGACTAGCGGGGGGGCCGCGGATACGCAGTATTTT.

The chain combines TRBV29-1 with TRBJ2-3; 8 positions agree with TRBD2. CDR1 and CDR2 from the germline V gene are SQVTM and ANQGSEA. The junction had 8 bases not matched to a gene; V was cut back by 2 bases and J by 4 bases. There are 15 residues in the CDR3. CDR3 nucleotide sequence: TGCAGCGTTGAAATCAGGGCTAGCGGGCCAGATACGCAGTATTTT. This translates into CSVEIRASGPDTQYF.

The gene calls are TRBV25-1 and TRBJ2-7; TRBD1 might be the D (6 bases). The germline V gene encodes CDR1 MGHDK and CDR2 SYGVNS. The V end lost 4 bases, the J end lost 0 bases, and 13 bases lay between the germline ends. This CDR3 comprises 15 residues. The CDR3 is CASSGDTASSYEQYF. The CDR3 DNA follows: TGTGCCAGCAGTGGGGACACCGCGAGCTCCTACGAGCAGTACTTC.

The J gene is TRBJ2-5, the V gene TRBV6-5, with TRBD2 matching over 9 bases. This CDR3 has 14 residues. Germline lookup yields CDR1 MNHEY and CDR2 SVGAGI. Trimming at V came to 4 bases and at J to 5 bases, leaving 5 bases not matched to a gene. The CDR3 nucleotides read TGTGCCAGCAGTTCCCGGAGCGGGAGGGAGACCCAGTACTTC. This translates into CASSSRSGRETQYF.

This chain uses TRBV6-5 with TRBJ1-6; D call uncertain. Trimming took off 4 bases at V and 6 bases at J, with 16 bases between the two ends. The germline CDR1 and CDR2 sequences are MNHEY and SVGAGI. The length of the CDR3 is 16 residues. The CDR3 DNA sequence: TGTGCCAGCAGTTTGGTGCAGTGGGGTTTTAATTCACCCCTCCACTTT. Amino acid sequence: CASSLVQWGFNSPLHF.

This chain links TRBV29-1 with TRBJ2-5; no definite D call. V was trimmed by 0 bases and J by 0 bases, leaving 11 bases between them. CDR1 and CDR2 (germline): SQVTM, ANQGSEA. This CDR3 comprises 15 residues. The CDR3 sequence is CSVEDWIRDQETQYF. For the CDR3, the DNA is TGCAGCGTTGAAGACTGGATCCGCGACCAAGAGACCCAGTACTTC.

This clone was detected once. The chain is built from TRBV9 and TRBJ1-1; no clear D. The CDR3 runs to 13 residues. The V and J ends lost 0 bases and 3 bases respectively, with 6 bases between them. CDR1 SGDLS and CDR2 YYNGEE come from the germline V gene. The CDR3 DNA reads as TGTGCCAGCAGCGTAGGAGTGGACACTGAAGCTTTCTTT. Its translation is CASSVGVDTEAFF.